Below, 17 T cell receptor beta chains from the same sample are listed, as sequenced in a study of shared clonotypes between healthy human individuals. Data came from immunoSEQ multiplex PCR; TCRdb stores just in-frame clones and leaves some out. The sample holds 2 million to 2.5 million clones, under 95% seen once. The material sequenced was naive CD4+ T cells from PBMCs. Documented subset: CD45RA+ positively selected. The source of these receptors is a man younger than 35 in good health. Some clones in this sample may be carry-over from other donors' samples.

The V gene is TRBV28, the J gene TRBJ2-3; TRBD2 agrees at 14 bases. Germline values: CDR1 MDHEN, CDR2 SYDVKM. The CDR3 has 20 amino acids. The V gene end was trimmed by 6 bases and the J gene end by 0 bases; junction bases not matched to a gene: 14. The CDR3 loop is CASSLNRLAGGPGSTDTQYF. The DNA for the CDR3 is TGTGCCAGCAGCCTAAATCGACTAGCGGGAGGGCCTGGCAGCACAGATACGCAGTATTTT.

V usage is TRBV4-2 and J usage is TRBJ1-2, with D unclear. The germline V and J ends were trimmed by 0 bases and 1 base, with 9 bases remaining between them. Per the germline V gene, CDR1 is LGHNA and CDR2 is YNFKEQ. This CDR3 region has 15 residues. CDR3 loop: CASSQEDRRNYGYTF. CDR3 DNA sequence: TGTGCCAGCAGCCAAGAAGATCGGCGTAACTATGGCTACACCTTC.

This clone was found once. The V and J genes are TRBV30 and TRBJ2-1; 7 positions agree with TRBD2. With V trimmed by 8 bases and J by 8 bases, 9 bases remained unmatched. Germline V gene sequence: CDR1 GTSNPN, CDR2 SVGIG (reference sequence). CDR3 length: 12 residues. CDR3 sequence: CAGRVGGYEQFF. DNA for the CDR3: TGTGCCGGAAGGGTGGGGGGGTATGAGCAGTTCTTC.

The V and J genes are TRBV7-9 and TRBJ1-2, with 9 bases that match TRBD1. Germline V gene data show CDR1 as SEHNR and CDR2 as FQNEAQ (reference sequence). This CDR3 region has 14 residues. V gave up 5 bases and J gave up 7 bases; unmatched junction bases: 8. CDR3 DNA: TGTGCCAGCAGCGGGTTACAGGGGGCTTCTGGCTACACCTTC. Residues: CASSGLQGASGYTF.

This clone has only one observation. V gene TRBV7-9 combines with J gene TRBJ1-1; D not certain. The germline V and J ends were trimmed by 0 bases and 0 bases, with 11 bases remaining between them. The CDR3 length is 16 residues. Germline loops: CDR1 SEHNR, CDR2 FQNEAQ (reference sequence). The chain's CDR3 is CASSLAPSAMNTEAFF. CDR3 DNA: TGTGCCAGCAGCTTAGCCCCCTCAGCGATGAACACTGAAGCTTTCTTT. Using reference TRBV7-9 and TRBJ1-1 for the parts outside the CDR3, the full variable domain is DTGVSQNPRHKITKRGQNVTFRCDPISEHNRLYWYRQTLGQGPEFLTYFQNEAQLEKSRLLSDRFSAERPKGSFSTLEIQRTEQGDSAMYLCASSLAPSAMNTEAFFGQGTRLTVV.

V usage is TRBV28 and J usage is TRBJ1-1; D gene uncertain. CDR1 is MDHEN, CDR2 SYDVKM, per germline. CDR3 length: 13 amino acids. Trimming shortened V by 8 bases and J by 6 bases, and 16 bases separated the two germline ends. CDR3 residues: CASGNFYTPEAFF. For the CDR3, the DNA is TGTGCCAGCGGGAACTTCTACACCCCTGAAGCTTTCTTT.

The chain is built from TRBV4-3 and TRBJ2-2, with 10 bases aligning to TRBD2. This CDR3 region has 16 residues. The J segment lost 1 base and the V segment lost 4 bases, leaving 3 bases of the junction unmatched. Germline CDR1 and CDR2: LGHNA and YSLEER. CDR3: CASSPSSGRNTGELFF. The CDR3 DNA sequence: TGCGCCAGCAGCCCCTCTAGCGGGAGGAACACCGGGGAGCTGTTTTTT.

The J gene is TRBJ2-3, the V gene TRBV2, with 8 nucleotides matching TRBD2. This CDR3 region has 17 residues. CDR1 and CDR2 from the germline V gene are SNHLY and FYNNEI. With V trimmed by 6 bases and J by 4 bases, 15 bases remained unmatched. The CDR3: CASRGPGGGPPSDTQYF. The DNA for the CDR3 is TGTGCCAGCAGGGGCCCCGGCGGGGGGCCCCCTTCAGATACGCAGTATTTT.

The J gene is TRBJ2-7, the V gene TRBV7-3; 8 bases fit TRBD1. The CDR3 sequence is 14 residues long. CDR1 is SGHTA and CDR2 is FQGTGA in the germline V gene. V lost 4 bases to trimming and J lost 3 bases; unmatched junction nucleotides: 5. The CDR3 bases are TGTGCCAGCAGCTCTAACGGACAGGGCTACGAGCAGTACTTC. This gives the protein CASSSNGQGYEQYF.

The chain combines TRBV7-2 with TRBJ2-4; D ambiguous. The CDR3 runs to 17 residues. Per germline, CDR1 SGHTA and CDR2 FQGNSA. Trimming left V 1 base short and J 0 bases short, with 13 bases between. The CDR3 protein is CASSLVSTNIAKNIQYF. CDR3 bases: TGTGCCAGCAGCTTAGTTTCAACCAATATAGCCAAAAACATTCAGTACTTC.

CDR3 in DNA: TGTGCCAGCAGTGAATCCGGCCGGGATAGGGTTTCCGGGGAGCTGTTTTTT. Translating it yields CASSESGRDRVSGELFF. V gene TRBV9 combines with J gene TRBJ2-2; D possibly corresponds to TRBD2 (5 bases). V lost 5 bases, J lost 6 bases, and 23 bases lay in between. CDR1 and CDR2 (germline): SGDLS, YYNGEE. This CDR3 region has 17 residues.

The gene calls are TRBV4-1 and TRBJ2-7, with 10 positions matching TRBD1. J gave up 9 bases and V 0 bases, and 14 bases lay outside the gene matches. This CDR3 has 17 residues. Germline V lookup: CDR1 MGHRA, CDR2 YSYEKL. Here the CDR3 DNA reads TGCGCCAGCAGCCAAGATCTAGGACAGGGGGTGGGAAGGGGGCAGTACTTC. Translating gives CASSQDLGQGVGRGQYF.

The V call is TRBV28, the J call TRBJ2-5; D is perhaps TRBD1 or TRBD2 (6 bases each). The germline V gene encodes CDR1 MDHEN and CDR2 SYDVKM. The germline V and J ends were trimmed by 1 base and 2 bases, with 17 bases remaining between them. The CDR3 is 17 residues long. CDR3 sequence reads: CASSLFGGTPEQETQYF. The DNA for the CDR3 is TGTGCCAGCAGTTTATTTGGGGGGACACCCGAGCAAGAGACCCAGTACTTC.

This clone was seen once. The V and J genes are TRBV29-1 and TRBJ2-5; D is uncertain. The CDR3 sequence is 12 residues long. V was cut by 6 bases and J by 1 base, with 9 bases left in between. Germline CDR1 is SQVTM and CDR2 is ANQGSEA. For the CDR3, the DNA is TGCAGCGTACGGCTGGGCCAAGAGACCCAGTACTTC. This encodes CSVRLGQETQYF.

The chain couples TRBV15 to TRBJ2-7, with no clear D. Germline assignment: CDR1 LNHNV and CDR2 YYDKDF (reference sequence). This CDR3 has 14 residues. V was clipped by 0 bases and J by 4 bases, with 10 bases between them. The CDR3 loop is CATSREVTSYEQYF. CDR3 sequence (DNA): TGTGCCACCAGCAGAGAGGTGACGTCGTACGAGCAGTACTTC.

DNA for the CDR3: TGTGCCAGCAGTCGAGGGGGCGCGTCGTTCCCTAATGAAAAACTGTTTTTT. It translates to CASSRGGASFPNEKLFF. The J gene is TRBJ1-4, the V gene TRBV28; 7 bases are shared with TRBD1. The CDR3 contains 17 residues. The trim removed 5 bases at V and 3 bases at J, leaving 12 bases unmatched. Germline V gene data show CDR1 as MDHEN and CDR2 as SYDVKM.

V usage is TRBV4-2 and J usage is TRBJ2-1; D is possibly TRBD2 (5 bases). Trimming removed 4 bases at V and 0 bases at J, with 10 bases between. CDR1 and CDR2 (germline): LGHNA, YNFKEQ. The CDR3 is made up of 15 amino acids. CDR3 DNA sequence: TGTGCCAGCAGCCCAGACTACAGCTCCTACAATGAGCAGTTCTTC. This encodes CASSPDYSSYNEQFF.